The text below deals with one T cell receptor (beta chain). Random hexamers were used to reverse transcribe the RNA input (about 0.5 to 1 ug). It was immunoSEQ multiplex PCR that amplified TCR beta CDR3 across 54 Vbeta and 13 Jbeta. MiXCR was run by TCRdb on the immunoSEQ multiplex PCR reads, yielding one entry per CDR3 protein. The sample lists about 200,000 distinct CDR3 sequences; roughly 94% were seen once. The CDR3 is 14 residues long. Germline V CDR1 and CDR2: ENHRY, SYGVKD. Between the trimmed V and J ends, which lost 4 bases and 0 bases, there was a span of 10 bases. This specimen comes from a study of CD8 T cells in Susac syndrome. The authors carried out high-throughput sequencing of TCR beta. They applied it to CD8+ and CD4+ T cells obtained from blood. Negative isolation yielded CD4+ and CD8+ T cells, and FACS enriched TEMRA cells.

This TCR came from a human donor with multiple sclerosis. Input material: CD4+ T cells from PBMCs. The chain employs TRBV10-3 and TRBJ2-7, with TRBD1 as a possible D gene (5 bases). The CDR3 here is CAISADTGSYEQYF. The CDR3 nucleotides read TGTGCCATCAGTGCGGACACTGGCTCCTACGAGCAGTACTTC.